Listed here are 14 T cell receptor beta chains from one sample, sequenced in a study of beta chain features in type 1 diabetes. The entirety of the isolated RNA underwent reverse transcription, so expressed TCRB transcripts were sequenced. Assay: immunoSEQ multiplex PCR; the TCRdb copy retains only in-frame clones and omits some. The table records 130,000 or so clones, roughly 10% of them present only once. The sequenced sample consisted of central memory CD4+ T cells from blood. The receptors shown here come from a woman aged 40 to 49 in good health.

V and J are TRBV5-8 and TRBJ1-1; D may be TRBD1 (5 bases). From germline, CDR1 is SGHTS and CDR2 YDEGEE. This CDR3 comprises 15 residues. Trimming shortened V by 2 bases and J by 0 bases, and 11 bases separated the two germline ends. CDR3 nucleotides: TGTGCCAGCAGCTTTCAAACAGGCCTGAACACTGAAGCTTTCTTT. The encoded protein is CASSFQTGLNTEAFF.

This clone has more than one count but fewer than ten. This chain joins TRBV11-3 and TRBJ1-5; the match to TRBD1 covers 7 bases. V shed 6 bases, J shed 4 bases, and the junction held 6 bases outside the gene matches. Germline lookup yields CDR1 SGHNT and CDR2 YENEEA. CDR3 length: 14 amino acids. The CDR3 DNA follows: TGTGCCAGCAGGAAGAGACAGGGTAATCAGCCCCAGCATTTT. It specifies CASRKRQGNQPQHF.

V and J are TRBV7-8 and TRBJ1-4; no reliable D call. In germline, CDR1 is SGHVS, CDR2 FQNEAQ. The CDR3 contains 15 residues. V was trimmed by 1 base and J by 0 bases, leaving 6 bases between them. The CDR3 coding sequence is TGTGCCAGCAGCTTAGTGTTTACAACTAATGAAAAACTGTTTTTT. It yields the protein CASSLVFTTNEKLFF.

CDR3: CAIRRTGDTGELFF. CDR3 in DNA: TGTGCCATCAGGAGGACAGGGGACACCGGGGAGCTGTTTTTT. The chain recombines TRBV10-3 with TRBJ2-2; TRBD1 matches at 9 bases. CDR1 is ENHRY and CDR2 is SYGVKD in the germline V gene. CDR3 length equals 14 residues. The V segment lost 6 bases and the J segment 3 bases; nucleotides outside the gene matches: 2.

With regard to this clone: Other DNA sequences in the same sample also yield this CDR3. The chain links TRBV5-1 to TRBJ1-2, with 7 bases identical to TRBD1. J was trimmed by 0 bases and V by 4 bases; bases with no gene match: 3. The CDR3 extends over 14 amino acids. Germline values: CDR1 SGHRS, CDR2 YFSETQ. CDR3 sequence: CASSLGGTNYGYTF. As DNA, the CDR3 is TGCGCCAGCAGCCTAGGGGGCACTAACTATGGCTACACCTTC.

This clone turned up a few times. This rearrangement joins TRBV4-2 to TRBJ1-5, with 7 bases matching TRBD1. CDR1 and CDR2 from the germline V gene are LGHNA and YNFKEQ. This CDR3 has 16 residues. Losses at the gene ends were 0 bases for V and 6 bases for J; bases not matched to a gene: 8. CDR3 bases: TGTGCCAGCAGCCAAGAAGCGACAGGGCTCGTTCAGCCCCAGCATTTT. Translating it yields CASSQEATGLVQPQHF.

The chain couples TRBV10-3 to TRBJ2-7, with D perhaps TRBD1 (5 bases). The CDR3 runs 13 residues. Germline V gene sequence: CDR1 ENHRY, CDR2 SYGVKD. Trimming took 7 bases from V and 7 from J, leaving 17 bases between them. The chain's CDR3 is CAINDSRGGEQYF. Written as DNA, the CDR3 is TGTGCCATCAACGATAGTAGGGGTGGTGAGCAGTACTTC.

The J gene is TRBJ1-6, the V gene TRBV7-6; 8 bases fit TRBD1. CDR3 size: 14 residues. Per germline, CDR1 SGHVS and CDR2 FNYEAQ. V trimming: 5 bases; J trimming: 8 bases; junction bases outside the gene matches: 5. CDR3 sequence (DNA): TGTGCCAGCAGCGCTGGACAGGGACATTCACCCCTCCACTTT. Translating it yields CASSAGQGHSPLHF. Variable domain in full (rest from reference TRBV7-6 and TRBJ1-6): GAGVSQSPRYKVTKRGQDVALRCDPISGHVSLYWYRQALGQGPEFLTYFNYEAQQDKSGLPNDRFSAERPEGSISTLTIQRTEQRDSAMYRCASSAGQGHSPLHFGNGTRLTVT.

This clone was seen a handful of times. The chain combines TRBV28 with TRBJ2-5; perhaps TRBD2 as D (5 bases). Germline loops: CDR1 MDHEN, CDR2 SYDVKM. CDR3 size: 15 residues. V dropped 6 bases and J dropped 4 bases, with 18 bases sitting between them. The CDR3 spells CASRSPSGGRETQYF. Here the CDR3 DNA reads TGTGCCAGCAGATCCCCCAGTGGAGGTAGAGAGACCCAGTACTTC.

The chain has TRBV7-2 and TRBJ2-7; possible D gene TRBD2, 7 bases. Germline lookup yields CDR1 SGHTA and CDR2 FQGNSA. This CDR3 comprises 15 residues. V was shortened by 4 bases and J by 1 base, with 14 bases between the two germline ends. CDR3 residues: CASSSEAGTSYEQYF. The CDR3 DNA sequence: TGTGCCAGCAGCTCGGAAGCGGGGACATCCTACGAGCAGTACTTC.

This clone was seen a handful of times. The rearrangement links TRBV19 to TRBJ1-4; no clear D. The germline gives CDR1 LNHDA, CDR2 SQIVND (reference sequence). The CDR3 length is 15 residues. Trimming removed 6 bases from V and 0 bases from J, with 11 bases in between. CDR3 region: CASSFGAATNEKLFF. The CDR3 DNA follows: TGTGCCAGTAGCTTCGGAGCTGCAACTAATGAAAAACTGTTTTTT.

The chain carries TRBV2 and TRBJ2-5, with TRBD1 matching over 12 bases. V dropped 3 bases and J dropped 4; count of bases not matched to a gene: 0. Germline V gives CDR1 SNHLY, CDR2 FYNNEI. The CDR3 length is 14 residues. CDR3 nucleotide sequence: TGTGCCAGCAGTGAGGGACAGGGGGCAGAGACCCAGTACTTC. This sequence encodes CASSEGQGAETQYF.

This clone was seen a few times. This rearrangement joins TRBV11-2 to TRBJ2-5, with unresolved D. Germline V CDR1 and CDR2: SGHAT, FQNNGV. Deletions cut 5 bases from V and 7 bases from J, with 11 bases between. The CDR3 sequence is 12 residues long. The DNA of the CDR3 is TGTGCCAGCAGCCCTCAGGAAGCGACCCAGTACTTC. As protein: CASSPQEATQYF.

This chain uses TRBV27 with TRBJ2-1; 11 bases align to TRBD2. Germline lookup yields CDR1 MNHEY and CDR2 SMNVEV (reference sequence). Trimming at V came to 3 bases and at J to 7 bases, leaving 5 bases not matched to a gene. This CDR3 comprises 15 residues. CDR3 bases: TGTGCCAGCAGTTTGGCTAGCGGGGGGTGGAATGAGCAGTTCTTC. It translates to CASSLASGGWNEQFF.